The 13 T cell receptor beta chains given below trace back to one sample, sequenced in a study of cytomegalovirus exposure and HLA in healthy donors (TCRdb year 2017). The library came from the immunoSEQ multiplex PCR assay. A mixture of 60 forward primers for TCR Vbeta segments and 13 reverse primers for TCR Jbeta segments was used in the multiplex PCR. Drawn from immuneACCESS, this table holds only the in-frame rearrangements with V and J called that TCRdb kept. Clones are partly lost; checked studies trace under half to an unresolved V gene and leave the rest unexplained. Present in this sample are approximately 120,000 clones, over 65% of which were seen just once. In total, the top ten clones hold around 1.8% of the sample. Sequencing was done on a sample of PBMCs. These receptor sequences come from a man aged 50 to 59 in good health and CMV-seronegative.

CDR3 nucleotides: TGTGCCAGCAGTGCGCTGCGGGGCGGTGATTCACCCCTCCACTTT. Its translation is CASSALRGGDSPLHF. This chain uses TRBV6-4 with TRBJ1-6; D perhaps matches TRBD1 (5 bases). V dropped 4 bases and J dropped 8 bases, with 15 bases sitting between them. Germline loops: CDR1 MRHNA, CDR2 SNTAGT. The CDR3 has 15 amino acids.

The chain has TRBV4-3 and TRBJ1-1; D not certain. There are 14 residues in the CDR3. Germline V gene sequence: CDR1 LGHNA, CDR2 YSLEER. The V end was cut by 2 bases, the J end by 1 base, with 8 bases between. The CDR3 nucleotides read TGCGCCAGCAGCCAATATCCAGGGAACACTGAAGCTTTCTTT. It translates to CASSQYPGNTEAFF.

The rearrangement uses TRBV7-9 and TRBJ2-5; 12 positions agree with TRBD1. The trim removed 1 base at V and 5 bases at J, leaving 5 bases unmatched. The CDR3 is made up of 16 amino acids. CDR1 SEHNR and CDR2 FQNEAQ come from the germline V gene (reference sequence). This CDR3 reads CASSLGRDRGQETQYF. The DNA for the CDR3 is TGTGCCAGCAGCTTAGGCCGGGACAGGGGGCAGGAGACCCAGTACTTC.

The V and J genes are TRBV21-1 and TRBJ2-1; TRBD2, the table's D call, was not compared with the DNA. TRBV21-1 is labeled a pseudogene. This CDR3 spans 23 amino acids. The CDR3, as DNA: TGTGCCAGCAGCAAAGGGCGTCCTGGAGTCTTAGCGGGGGGATCGTCCTCCTACAATGAGCAGTTCTTC. Amino acid sequence: CASSKGRPGVLAGGSSSYNEQFF.

The chain joins TRBV19 to TRBJ1-3; 8 bases match TRBD1. The CDR3 runs to 15 residues. Germline V lookup: CDR1 LNHDA, CDR2 SQIVND (reference sequence). Losses at the gene ends were 6 bases for V and 8 bases for J; bases not matched to a gene: 12. Written as DNA, the CDR3 is TGTGCCAGTAGCGAACCGGGGACAGGTCGGGACACCATATATTTT. This codes for CASSEPGTGRDTIYF.

This sequence joins TRBV6-5 and TRBJ1-2; 7 positions match TRBD1. Trimming at V came to 2 bases and at J to 4 bases, leaving 10 bases not matched to a gene. Per the germline V gene, CDR1 is MNHEY and CDR2 is SVGAGI. The CDR3 has 16 amino acids. CDR3 residues: CASSYAKPGTAYGYTF. The CDR3 region has the DNA TGTGCCAGCAGTTACGCGAAACCCGGGACAGCCTATGGCTACACCTTC.

This chain uses TRBV28 with TRBJ1-2; 8 bases line up with TRBD1. Germline V CDR1 and CDR2: MDHEN, SYDVKM. J was trimmed by 6 bases and V by 0 bases; bases with no gene match: 3. This CDR3 comprises 14 residues. The CDR3, as DNA: TGTGCCAGCAGTTTATGGACAGGGGAGGATGGCTACACCTTC. Encoded protein: CASSLWTGEDGYTF.

The J gene is TRBJ2-6, the V gene TRBV19; 7 nucleotides align to TRBD1. Germline-derived CDR1 and CDR2 are LNHDA and SQIVND (reference sequence). CDR3 length equals 15 residues. V trimming: 5 bases; J trimming: 2 bases; junction bases outside the gene matches: 3. The CDR3 DNA reads TGTGCCAGTAGTCCCCAGGGGGCTGGGGCCAACGTCCTGACTTTC. Protein: CASSPQGAGANVLTF.

This sequence joins TRBV6-6 and TRBJ1-4; TRBD1 aligns across 10 bases. The V gene end was trimmed by 2 bases and the J gene end by 7 bases; junction bases not matched to a gene: 7. Germline V gene sequence: CDR1 MNHNY, CDR2 SVGAGI (reference sequence). CDR3 length: 16 amino acids. The CDR3 region has the DNA TGTGCCAGCAGTTACCGACAGGGGGCACAGGGTGAAAAACTGTTTTTT. Its translation: CASSYRQGAQGEKLFF.

The V gene is TRBV30, the J gene TRBJ2-2; D not resolved. V gave up 4 bases and J gave up 6 bases, with 12 bases separating them. The CDR3 runs to 13 residues. The germline gives CDR1 GTSNPN, CDR2 SVGIG (reference sequence). The CDR3 coding sequence is TGTGCCTGGACTCTCGCTTCGGCCGGGGAGCTGTTTTTT. Amino acids: CAWTLASAGELFF.

This clone was seen a handful of times. The gene calls are TRBV29-1 and TRBJ2-5; 7 nucleotides agree with TRBD1. Germline assignment: CDR1 SQVTM and CDR2 ANQGSEA. The ends lost 7 bases at V and 11 bases at J; junction bases unmatched: 16. The CDR3 extends over 13 amino acids. The CDR3 coding sequence is TGCAGCGCCTGTACACAGGGGCAGGGAGAGCAGTACTTC. This encodes CSACTQGQGEQYF.

The CDR3 DNA reads as TGTGCCTGGAGTAAATCTAGCTCCTACAATGAGCAGTTCTTC. Protein product: CAWSKSSSYNEQFF. The rearrangement uses TRBV30 and TRBJ2-1, with D hard to call. CDR1 is GTSNPN, CDR2 SVGIG, per germline (reference sequence). This CDR3 has 14 residues. Trimming pared 2 bases from V and 0 bases from J, leaving 8 bases between. Together with reference TRBV30 and TRBJ2-1, the CDR3 gives the full variable domain: SQTIHQWPATLVQPVGSPLSLECTVEGTSNPNLYWYRQAAGRGLQLLFYSVGIGQISSEVPQNLSASRPQDRQFILSSKKLLLSDSGFYLCAWSKSSSYNEQFFGPGTRLTVL.

The chain uses TRBV7-3 and TRBJ2-1; 9 nucleotides line up with TRBD1. The CDR3 runs to 15 residues. With 2 bases clipped from V and 7 bases from J, the junction kept 6 bases outside the gene matches. CDR1 SGHTA and CDR2 FQGTGA come from the germline V gene. The CDR3 reads CASSLAGTGLNEQFF. The CDR3 bases are TGTGCCAGCAGCTTAGCCGGGACAGGGTTGAATGAGCAGTTCTTC.